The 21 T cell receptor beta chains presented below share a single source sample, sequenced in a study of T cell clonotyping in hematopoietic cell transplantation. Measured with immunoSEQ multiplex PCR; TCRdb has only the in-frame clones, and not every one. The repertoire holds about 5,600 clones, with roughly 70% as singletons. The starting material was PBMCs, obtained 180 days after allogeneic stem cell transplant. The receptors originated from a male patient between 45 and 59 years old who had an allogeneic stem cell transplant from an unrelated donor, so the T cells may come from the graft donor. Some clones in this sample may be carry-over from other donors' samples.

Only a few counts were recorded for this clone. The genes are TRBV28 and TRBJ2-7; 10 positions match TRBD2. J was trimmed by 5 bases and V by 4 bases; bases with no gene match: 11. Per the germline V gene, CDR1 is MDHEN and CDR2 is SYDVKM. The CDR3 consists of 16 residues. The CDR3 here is CASSSPSSGSVHEQYF. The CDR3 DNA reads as TGTGCCAGCAGTTCGCCTTCTAGCGGGAGTGTACACGAGCAGTACTTC.

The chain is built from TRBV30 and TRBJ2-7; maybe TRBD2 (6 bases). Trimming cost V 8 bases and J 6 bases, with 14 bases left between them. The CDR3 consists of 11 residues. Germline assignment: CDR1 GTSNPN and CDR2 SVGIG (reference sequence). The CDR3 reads CAANGGAEQYF. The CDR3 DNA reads TGTGCCGCAAACGGAGGGGCCGAGCAGTACTTC.

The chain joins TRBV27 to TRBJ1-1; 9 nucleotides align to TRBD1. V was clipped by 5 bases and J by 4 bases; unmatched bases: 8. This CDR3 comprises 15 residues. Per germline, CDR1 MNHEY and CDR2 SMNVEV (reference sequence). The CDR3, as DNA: TGTGCCAGCAGTCCCTCGGGACAGGGAGGCACTGAAGCTTTCTTT. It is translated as CASSPSGQGGTEAFF.

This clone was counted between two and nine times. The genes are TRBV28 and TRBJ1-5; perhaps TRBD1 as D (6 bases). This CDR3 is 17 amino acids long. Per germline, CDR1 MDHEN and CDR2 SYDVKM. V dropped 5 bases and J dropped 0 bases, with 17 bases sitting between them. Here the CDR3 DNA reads TGTGCCAGCAGTCCTAGGACAGTAGGATATAGCAATCAGCCCCAGCATTTT. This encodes CASSPRTVGYSNQPQHF.

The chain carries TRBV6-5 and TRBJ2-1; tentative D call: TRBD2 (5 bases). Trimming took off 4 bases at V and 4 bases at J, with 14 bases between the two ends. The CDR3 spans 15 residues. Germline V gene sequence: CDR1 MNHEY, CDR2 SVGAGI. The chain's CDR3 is CASSFGLSLYNEQFF. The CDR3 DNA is TGTGCCAGCAGTTTCGGACTCTCCCTATACAATGAGCAGTTCTTC.

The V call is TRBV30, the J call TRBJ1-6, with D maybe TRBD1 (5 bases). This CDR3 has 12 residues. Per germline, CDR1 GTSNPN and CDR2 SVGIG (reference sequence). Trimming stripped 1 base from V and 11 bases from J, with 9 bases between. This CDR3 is CAWSEGLAPLHF. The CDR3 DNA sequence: TGTGCCTGGAGTGAGGGACTTGCACCCCTCCACTTT.

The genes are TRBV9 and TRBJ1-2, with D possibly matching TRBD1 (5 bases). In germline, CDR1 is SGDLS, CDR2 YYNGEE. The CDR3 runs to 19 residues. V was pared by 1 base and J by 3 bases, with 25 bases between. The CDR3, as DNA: TGTGCCAGCAGCGTAACCCTAGACTGGAGTCCTGGGGGAGACTATGGCTACACCTTC. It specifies CASSVTLDWSPGGDYGYTF.

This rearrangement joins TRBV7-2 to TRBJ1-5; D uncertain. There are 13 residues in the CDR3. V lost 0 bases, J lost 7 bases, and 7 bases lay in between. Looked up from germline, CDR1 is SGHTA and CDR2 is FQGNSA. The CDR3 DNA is TGTGCCAGCAGCTTAGCGCAGGAGCAGCCCCAGCATTTT. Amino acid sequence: CASSLAQEQPQHF.

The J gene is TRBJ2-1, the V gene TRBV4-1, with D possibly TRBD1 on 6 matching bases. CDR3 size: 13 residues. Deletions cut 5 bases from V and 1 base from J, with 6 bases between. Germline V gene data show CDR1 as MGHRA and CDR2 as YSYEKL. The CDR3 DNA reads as TGCGCCAGCAGCACAGGGTCCTACAATGAGCAGTTCTTC. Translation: CASSTGSYNEQFF.

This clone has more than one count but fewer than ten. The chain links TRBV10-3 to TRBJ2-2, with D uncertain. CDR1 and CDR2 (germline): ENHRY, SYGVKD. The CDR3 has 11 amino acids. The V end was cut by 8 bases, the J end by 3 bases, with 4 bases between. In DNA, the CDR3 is TGTGCCATCGCGGACACCGGGGAGCTGTTTTTT. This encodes CAIADTGELFF.

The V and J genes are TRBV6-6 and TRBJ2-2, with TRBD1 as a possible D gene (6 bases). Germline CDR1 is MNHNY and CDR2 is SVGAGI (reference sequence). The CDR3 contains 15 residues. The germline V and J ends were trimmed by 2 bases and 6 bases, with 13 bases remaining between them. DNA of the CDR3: TGTGCCAGCAGTTACGAGCCAGGGGTTTCCGGGGAGCTGTTTTTT. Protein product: CASSYEPGVSGELFF.

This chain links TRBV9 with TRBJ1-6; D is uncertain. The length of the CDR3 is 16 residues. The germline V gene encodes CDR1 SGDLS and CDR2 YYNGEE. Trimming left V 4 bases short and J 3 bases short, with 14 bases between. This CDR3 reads CASSQYPPRYNSPLHF. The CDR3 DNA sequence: TGTGCCAGCAGCCAATACCCCCCCCGCTATAATTCACCCCTCCACTTT.

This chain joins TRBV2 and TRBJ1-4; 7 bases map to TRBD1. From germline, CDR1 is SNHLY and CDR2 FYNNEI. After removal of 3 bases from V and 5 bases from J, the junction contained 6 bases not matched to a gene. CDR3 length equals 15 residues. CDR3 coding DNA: TGTGCCAGCAGTGAGGAGGGGGCGTCCAATGAAAAACTGTTTTTT. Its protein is CASSEEGASNEKLFF.

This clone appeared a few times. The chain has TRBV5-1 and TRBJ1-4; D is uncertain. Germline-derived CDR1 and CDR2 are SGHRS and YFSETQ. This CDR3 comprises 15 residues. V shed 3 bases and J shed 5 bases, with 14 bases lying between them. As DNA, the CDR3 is TGCGCCAGCAGCTCGTTCCCCGGGAGAAATGAAAAACTGTTTTTT. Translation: CASSSFPGRNEKLFF.

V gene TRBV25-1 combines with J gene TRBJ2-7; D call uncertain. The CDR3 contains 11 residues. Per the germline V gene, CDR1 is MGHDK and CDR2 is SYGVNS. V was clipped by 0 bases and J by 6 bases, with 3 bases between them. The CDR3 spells CASSEYGEQYF. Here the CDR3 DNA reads TGTGCCAGCAGTGAATATGGCGAGCAGTACTTC.

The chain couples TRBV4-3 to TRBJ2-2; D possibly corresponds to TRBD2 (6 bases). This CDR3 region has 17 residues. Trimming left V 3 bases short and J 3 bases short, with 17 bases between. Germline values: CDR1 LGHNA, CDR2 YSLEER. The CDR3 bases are TGCGCCAGCAGCCACCCGTCCCGGGGGTGGGACACCGGGGAGCTGTTTTTT. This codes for CASSHPSRGWDTGELFF.

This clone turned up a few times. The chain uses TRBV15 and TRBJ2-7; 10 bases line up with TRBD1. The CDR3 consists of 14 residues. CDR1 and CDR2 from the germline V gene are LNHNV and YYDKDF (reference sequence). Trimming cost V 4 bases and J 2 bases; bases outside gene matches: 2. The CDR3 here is CATSNDRGPYEQYF. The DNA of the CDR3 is TGTGCCACCAGCAACGACAGGGGGCCCTACGAGCAGTACTTC.

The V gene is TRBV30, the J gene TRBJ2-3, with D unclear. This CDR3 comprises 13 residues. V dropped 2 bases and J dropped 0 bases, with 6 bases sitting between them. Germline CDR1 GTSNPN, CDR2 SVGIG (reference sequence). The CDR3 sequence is CAWSPSSTDTQYF. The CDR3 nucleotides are TGTGCCTGGAGTCCTTCTAGCACAGATACGCAGTATTTT.

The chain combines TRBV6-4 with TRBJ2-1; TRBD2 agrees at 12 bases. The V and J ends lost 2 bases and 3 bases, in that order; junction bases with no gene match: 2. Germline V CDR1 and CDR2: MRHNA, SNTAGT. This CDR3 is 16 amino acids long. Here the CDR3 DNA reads TGTGCCAGCAGTGACCGGACTAGCGGGGACTACAATGAGCAGTTCTTC. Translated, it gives CASSDRTSGDYNEQFF.

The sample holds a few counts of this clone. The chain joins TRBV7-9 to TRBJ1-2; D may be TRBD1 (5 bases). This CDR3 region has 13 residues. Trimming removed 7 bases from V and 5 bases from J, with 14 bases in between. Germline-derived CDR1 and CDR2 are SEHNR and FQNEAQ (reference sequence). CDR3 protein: CASTEDSTYGYTF. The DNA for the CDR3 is TGTGCCAGCACCGAAGACAGCACTTATGGCTACACCTTC.

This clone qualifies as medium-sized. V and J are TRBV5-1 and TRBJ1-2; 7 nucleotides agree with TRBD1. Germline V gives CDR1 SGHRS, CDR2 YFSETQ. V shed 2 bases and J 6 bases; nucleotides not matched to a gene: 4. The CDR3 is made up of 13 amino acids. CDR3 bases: TGCGCCAGCAGCTTTGGCAGGGGGAATGGCTACACCTTC. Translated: CASSFGRGNGYTF.